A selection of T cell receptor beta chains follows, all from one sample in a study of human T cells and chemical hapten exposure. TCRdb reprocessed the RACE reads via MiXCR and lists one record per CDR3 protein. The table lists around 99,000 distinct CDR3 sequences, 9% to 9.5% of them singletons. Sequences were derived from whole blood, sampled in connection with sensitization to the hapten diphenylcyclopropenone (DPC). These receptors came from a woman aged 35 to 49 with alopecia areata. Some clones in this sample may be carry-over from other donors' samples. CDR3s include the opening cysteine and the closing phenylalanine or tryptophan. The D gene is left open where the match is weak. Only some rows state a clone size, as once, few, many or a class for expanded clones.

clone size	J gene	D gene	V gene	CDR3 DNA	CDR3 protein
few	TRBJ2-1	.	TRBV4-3	TGCGCCAGCAGCCAAGATCGTCAAGGGCAGCAGTTCTTC	CASSQDRQGQQFF
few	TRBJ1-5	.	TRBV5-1	TGCGCCAGCAGCTTGGGGGCTGATCAGCCCCAGCATTTT	CASSLGADQPQHF
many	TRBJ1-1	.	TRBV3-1	TGTGCCAGCAGCCAACCCTCGACAGCTAATGAAGCTTTCTTT	CASSQPSTANEAFF
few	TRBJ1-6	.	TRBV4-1	TGCGCCAGCAGCCTTGTGCAGGGAAGTTCACCCCTCCACTTT	CASSLVQGSSPLHF
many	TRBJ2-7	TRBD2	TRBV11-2	TGTGCCAGCAGCCCGGGGGGCTACGAGCAGTACTTC	CASSPGGYEQYF
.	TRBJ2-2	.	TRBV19	TGTGCCAGTAGTACCCGACTGTTAGGGGTCGGGAACACCGGGGAGCTGTTTTTT	CASSTRLLGVGNTGELFF
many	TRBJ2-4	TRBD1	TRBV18	TGTGCCAGCTCACCGCGGGACAGGGATCGTCGTCTAACCAAAAACATTCAGTACTTC	CASSPRDRDRRLTKNIQYF
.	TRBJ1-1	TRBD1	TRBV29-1	TGCAGCGTTGCGGGGACGACAGGGAGTACTGAAGCTTTCTTT	CSVAGTTGSTEAFF
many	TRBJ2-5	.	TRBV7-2	TGTGCCAGCAGCCTTATCGGGGCACAAGAGACCCAGTACTTC	CASSLIGAQETQYF
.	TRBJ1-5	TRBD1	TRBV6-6	TGTGCCAGCAGCCGTGGGACAGCGAATCAGCCCCAGCATTTT	CASSRGTANQPQHF
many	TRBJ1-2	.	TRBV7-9	TGTGCCAGCAGCTTAGAGTTCTTCGAATCCGGGACACAACCCAATCTCTATGGCTACACCTTC	CASSLEFFESGTQPNLYGYTF
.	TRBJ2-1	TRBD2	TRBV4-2	TGTGCCAGCAGCCAAGAGGGAGGGGCCCCCTCCTACAATGAGCAGTTCTTC	CASSQEGGAPSYNEQFF
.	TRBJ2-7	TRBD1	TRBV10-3	TGTGCCATCAGTGAGCAGGGGGACGCCTACGAGCAGTACTTC	CAISEQGDAYEQYF
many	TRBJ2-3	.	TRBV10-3	TGTGCCATCAGTGGAGCTAGCACAGATACGCAGTATTTT	CAISGASTDTQYF
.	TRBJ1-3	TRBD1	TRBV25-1	TGTGCCAGCAGTGGAGGTCACTTGACAGGGGCTGGAAACACCATATATTTT	CASSGGHLTGAGNTIYF
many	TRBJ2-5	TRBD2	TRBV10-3	TGTGCCATCAGTGACCTGCTGGCGGGGGGGCCTGGAGAGACCCAGTACTTC	CAISDLLAGGPGETQYF
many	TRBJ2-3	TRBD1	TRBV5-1	TGCGCCAGCAGCTTGTCTACAGGGGGAGATACGCAGTATTTT	CASSLSTGGDTQYF
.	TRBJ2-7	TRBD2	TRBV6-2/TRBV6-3	TGTGCCAGCACCGACGGAGGACTAGCGGGTAACGAGCAGTACTTC	CASTDGGLAGNEQYF
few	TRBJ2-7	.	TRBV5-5	TGTGCCAGCAGCTTGGGGGTACTTACGACCGAGCAGTACTTC	CASSLGVLTTEQYF
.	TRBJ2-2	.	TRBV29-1	TGCAGCGTGGGACAGAACACCGGGGAGCTGTTTTTT	CSVGQNTGELFF
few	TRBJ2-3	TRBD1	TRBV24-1	TGTGCCACCAGTGATTTGTGGACCCCGGGACAGGGTCGTACAGATACGCAGTATTTT	CATSDLWTPGQGRTDTQYF
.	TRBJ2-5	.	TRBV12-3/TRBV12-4	TGTGCCAGCAGTTTAATTGCGGGGTTTAGAGAGACCCAGTACTTC	CASSLIAGFRETQYF
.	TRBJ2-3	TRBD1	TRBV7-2	TGTGCCAGCAGCCCCACCGGCGGGGGGACAGGGGGGTATAGCACAGATACGCAGTATTTT	CASSPTGGGTGGYSTDTQYF
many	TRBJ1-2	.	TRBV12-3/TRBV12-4	TGTGCCAGCAGTTTAGGAGCCTTCGAATATGGCTACACCTTC	CASSLGAFEYGYTF
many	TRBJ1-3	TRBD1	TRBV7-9	TGTGCCAGCAGCGCCGACAGGGGTGGGCCTGGAAACACCATATATTTT	CASSADRGGPGNTIYF
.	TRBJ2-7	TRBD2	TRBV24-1	TGTGCCACCAGCGTAGGGACTAGCGGGGGCTACGAGCAGTACTTC	CATSVGTSGGYEQYF
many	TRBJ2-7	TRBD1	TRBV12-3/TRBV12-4	TGTGCCAGCAGTTTGGGTCAGGGGGCACACGAGCAGTACTTC	CASSLGQGAHEQYF
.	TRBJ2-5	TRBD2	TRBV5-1	TGCGCCAGCGAACTACGGGGGGGCTTGAGGGAGACCCAGTACTTC	CASELRGGLRETQYF
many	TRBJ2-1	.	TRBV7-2	TGTGCCAGCGGGGGGGCTCTTCACAATGAGCAGTTCTTC	CASGGALHNEQFF
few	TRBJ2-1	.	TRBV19	TGTGCCAGTAGTATTTTCTACTCCGGATACAATGAGCAGTTCTTC	CASSIFYSGYNEQFF
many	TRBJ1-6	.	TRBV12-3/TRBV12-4	TGTGCCAGCACCCCTCAATATAATTCACCCCTCCACTTT	CASTPQYNSPLHF
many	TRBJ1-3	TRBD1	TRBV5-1	TGCGCCAGCAGCTTGGCAGGGGGACCTGGAGGGACCATATATTTT	CASSLAGGPGGTIYF
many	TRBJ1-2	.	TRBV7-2	TGTGCCAGCAGCTTAGATGGGGCCGCCGGGCGCTACACCTTC	CASSLDGAAGRYTF
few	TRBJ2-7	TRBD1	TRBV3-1	TGTGCCAGCAGCCAAGGGGACAGGGGCTACGAGCAGTACTTC	CASSQGDRGYEQYF
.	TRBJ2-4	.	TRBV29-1	TGCAGCGTAAGAGAATCGGACGGCCCTCAGTACTTC	CSVRESDGPQYF
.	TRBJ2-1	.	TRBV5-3	TGTGCCAGAAGCCATCGGGTGTGTCCTTACAATGAGCAGTTCTTC	CARSHRVCPYNEQFF
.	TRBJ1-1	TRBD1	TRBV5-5	TGTGCCAGCAGCTGGACAGGGGGAGACACTGAAGCTTTCTTT	CASSWTGGDTEAFF
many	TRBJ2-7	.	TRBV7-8	TGTGCCAGCAGCTTTCGGGACACCCCCTACGAGCAGTACTTC	CASSFRDTPYEQYF
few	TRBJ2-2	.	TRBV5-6	TGTGCCAGCAGCTTGTCCTCAGATAGAACGAACACCGGGGAGCTGTTTTTT	CASSLSSDRTNTGELFF
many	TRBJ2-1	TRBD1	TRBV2	TGTGCCAGTATGGACAGGGGTAATGAGCAGTTCTTC	CASMDRGNEQFF
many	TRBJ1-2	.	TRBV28	TGTGCCAGCAGTGGGGGAGGAATAACTATTGGCTACACCTTC	CASSGGGITIGYTF
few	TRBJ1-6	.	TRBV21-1	TGTGCCAGCAGCAAAGCCGGGACAACGAGCTCCTATAATTCACCCCTCCACTTT	CASSKAGTTSSYNSPLHF
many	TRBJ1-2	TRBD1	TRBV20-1	TGCAGTGCTAGTTTCAGGGGGCATTTGTATGGCTACACCTTC	CSASFRGHLYGYTF
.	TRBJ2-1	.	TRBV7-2	TGTGCCAGCATGGACAGATACTCCTACAATGAGCAGTTCTTC	CASMDRYSYNEQFF
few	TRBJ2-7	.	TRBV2	TGTGCCAGCAGCCACTACGAGCAGTACTTC	CASSHYEQYF
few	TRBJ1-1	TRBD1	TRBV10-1	TGCGCCAGCAGTGTTGACAGGGGTGAAGCTTTCTTT	CASSVDRGEAFF
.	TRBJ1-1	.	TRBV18	TGTGCCAGCTCACAAGCCCAGACCTTGGACACTGAAGCTTTCTTT	CASSQAQTLDTEAFF
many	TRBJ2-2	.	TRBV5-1	TGCGCCAGCAGCTTTCAGGGATCGGACACCGGGGAGCTGTTTTTT	CASSFQGSDTGELFF